One and the same sample provided the 10 T cell receptor beta chains below, sequenced in a study of cytomegalovirus exposure and HLA in healthy donors. PCR was performed using 60 Vbeta and 13 Jbeta primers. The protocol was immunoSEQ multiplex PCR, while the TCRdb copy is restricted to in-frame clones and leaves out a portion. Of 130,000 or so clones listed, less than 85% are singletons. Sequencing was done on a sample of PBMCs. These TCRs come from a woman aged 40-49 years in good health and CMV-seropositive.

The chain links TRBV5-1 to TRBJ2-1, with 8 positions matching TRBD1. The CDR3 is 16 residues long. Germline CDR1 is SGHRS and CDR2 is YFSETQ. V trimming: 0 bases; J trimming: 5 bases; junction bases outside the gene matches: 7. This CDR3 is CASSLDLRQGHNEQFF. CDR3 sequence (DNA): TGCGCCAGCAGCTTGGACTTGCGACAGGGGCACAATGAGCAGTTCTTC.

This clone appeared a few times. The J gene is TRBJ1-3, the V gene TRBV6-1, with D perhaps TRBD1 (5 bases). V lost 2 bases and J 1 base, leaving 12 bases between the germline ends. The germline CDR1 and CDR2 sequences are MNHNS and SASEGT. This CDR3 contains 16 residues. In DNA form, the CDR3 reads TGTGCCAGCAGTGAATTGGACGGGGGGTCTGGAAACACCATATATTTT. Translated, it gives CASSELDGGSGNTIYF.

V and J are TRBV11-3 and TRBJ2-3; D perhaps matches TRBD2 (5 bases). Deletions cut 1 base from V and 0 bases from J, with 11 bases between. Germline CDR1 and CDR2: SGHNT and YENEEA. The CDR3 is 16 residues long. The CDR3 region has the DNA TGTGCCAGCAGCTTAGGGACTTCCTCTAGCACAGATACGCAGTATTTT. Its protein is CASSLGTSSSTDTQYF.

This clone was observed a handful of times. The chain joins TRBV7-2 to TRBJ1-1; the D is unclear. CDR1 SGHTA and CDR2 FQGNSA come from the germline V gene. The CDR3 covers 14 residues. V lost 7 bases, J lost 1 base, and 13 bases lay in between. The CDR3 here is CASTPSRGNTEAFF. CDR3 bases: TGTGCCAGCACCCCTTCTCGGGGGAACACTGAAGCTTTCTTT.

The chain combines TRBV5-1 with TRBJ2-3; 7 bases are a match to TRBD1. The CDR3 covers 15 residues. In germline, CDR1 is SGHRS, CDR2 YFSETQ. V dropped 6 bases and J dropped 3; count of bases not matched to a gene: 10. CDR3 in amino acids: CASTYRGGETDTQYF. The CDR3 bases are TGCGCCAGCACCTACAGGGGTGGTGAAACAGATACGCAGTATTTT.

V is TRBV30 and J is TRBJ1-1; D call uncertain. V was shortened by 2 bases and J by 0 bases, with 4 bases between the two germline ends. The CDR3 is 12 residues long. CDR1 and CDR2 (germline): GTSNPN, SVGIG (reference sequence). Here the CDR3 reads CAWSTMNTEAFF. In nucleotides, the CDR3 is TGTGCCTGGAGTACAATGAACACTGAAGCTTTCTTT.

This rearrangement joins TRBV2 to TRBJ2-1; the match to TRBD2 covers 9 bases. CDR1 is SNHLY and CDR2 is FYNNEI in the germline V gene. The ends lost 6 bases at V and 4 bases at J; junction bases unmatched: 25. This CDR3 spans 21 amino acids. The CDR3 DNA sequence: TGTGCCAGCAGCAAATCGGTTGGGGTGACTAGCGGAGTTCCTCTTTACAATGAGCAGTTCTTC. The encoded protein is CASSKSVGVTSGVPLYNEQFF.

This clone has more than one count but fewer than ten. The rearrangement joins TRBV7-6 to TRBJ1-4; tentatively, D is TRBD1 (5 bases). The ends were cut back, 1 base at V and 3 bases at J, with 12 bases in the middle. Per germline, CDR1 SGHVS and CDR2 FNYEAQ. The CDR3 contains 16 residues. CDR3 DNA sequence: TGTGCCAGCAGCTTAGGAAGGGGTGCGGCTAATGAAAAACTGTTTTTT. This encodes CASSLGRGAANEKLFF. Full variable domain (rest looked up from reference TRBV7-6 and TRBJ1-4): GAGVSQSPRYKVTKRGQDVALRCDPISGHVSLYWYRQALGQGPEFLTYFNYEAQQDKSGLPNDRFSAERPEGSISTLTIQRTEQRDSAMYRCASSLGRGAANEKLFFGSGTQLSVL.

CDR3 in DNA: TGTGCCAGCAGCGTTACTAGCGGGAGTTCGGCCACCGGGGAGCTGTTTTTT. Protein sequence: CASSVTSGSSATGELFF. V usage is TRBV9 and J usage is TRBJ2-2, with TRBD2 matching 11 bases. In germline, CDR1 is SGDLS, CDR2 YYNGEE. This CDR3 region has 17 residues. V dropped 2 bases and J dropped 4; count of bases not matched to a gene: 7.

The chain carries TRBV30 and TRBJ1-5, with D perhaps matching TRBD1 (5 bases). The V end lost 1 base, the J end lost 11 bases, and 15 bases lay between the germline ends. The germline V gene has CDR1 GTSNPN and CDR2 SVGIG (reference sequence). This CDR3 has 13 residues. The CDR3 nucleotides read TGTGCCTGGAGTGAGGGGCAGGGAATGTCCCAGCATTTT. It translates to CAWSEGQGMSQHF.